The source of this T cell receptor (beta chain) is a study of CD8+ T cells in alopecia areata. General study findings and limits: Scalp samples also yield sequences of resident alphabeta T cells from normal skin. Clonality exceeded that of normal scalp in lesional scalp, most notably in alopecia totalis/universalis. Between patients, shared TCR sequences were less clear than in mice. This was possibly due in part to HLA diversity in the patient population.

Sequencing used cDNA as its template, made by extracting RNA and reverse transcribing it. The table came from immunoSEQ multiplex PCR; TCRdb's copy has only in-frame clones and leaves some out. The sample lists 150,000 to 200,000 clones, 65% to 75% occurring once. This clone was recorded a few times. What it binds is not known. This sample comprised CD8+ T cells sorted from blood, obtained at week 0. The source of this sequence is a human donor with alopecia areata.

Here the CDR3 DNA reads TGTGCCTGGTTGGGGGGGACAGGTACTTTCTTT. It codes for CAWLGGTGTFF. The chain links TRBV30 to TRBJ1-1, with TRBD1 matching 8 bases. The J segment lost 12 bases and the V segment lost 5 bases, leaving 8 bases of the junction unmatched. Germline assignment: CDR1 GTSNPN and CDR2 SVGIG (reference sequence). CDR3 size: 11 residues.